This T cell receptor (beta chain) appears in the sequencing data of a study of cytomegalovirus exposure and HLA in healthy donors. The study ran its PCR with 60 Vbeta and 13 Jbeta primers. Method: immunoSEQ multiplex PCR; TCRdb's copy keeps in-frame clones and lacks some. In all, the sample yields tens of thousands of clones. Comments on this clone: No antigen is known for it.

The V and J ends lost 0 bases and 5 bases, in that order; junction bases with no gene match: 9. CDR3 length: 16 residues. Germline loops: CDR1 SGHDN, CDR2 FVKESK. Findings and caveats of the study: It was assumed in the presence/absence analyses that sequencing depth was roughly uniform across donors.

This receptor was obtained from a man between 35 and 55 years old in good health and CMV-seronegative. The J gene is TRBJ1-2, the V gene TRBV14; 7 positions agree with TRBD1. What was sequenced was PBMCs. In DNA form, the CDR3 reads TGTGCCAGCAGCCAAGATGGAATGACAGGGAGGTATGGCTACACCTTC. Translation: CASSQDGMTGRYGYTF.